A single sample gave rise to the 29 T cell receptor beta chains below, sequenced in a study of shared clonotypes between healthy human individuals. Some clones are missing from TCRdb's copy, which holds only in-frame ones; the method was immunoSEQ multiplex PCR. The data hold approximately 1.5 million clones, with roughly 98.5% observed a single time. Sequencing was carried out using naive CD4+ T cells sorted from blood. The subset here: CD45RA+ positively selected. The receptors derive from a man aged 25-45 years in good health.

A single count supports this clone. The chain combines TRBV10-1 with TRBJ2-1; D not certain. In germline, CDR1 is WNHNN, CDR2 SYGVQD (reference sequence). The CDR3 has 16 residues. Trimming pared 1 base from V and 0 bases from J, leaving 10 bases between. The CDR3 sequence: CASSELQRGSYNEQFF. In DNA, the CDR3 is TGCGCCAGCAGTGAGTTACAGAGAGGCTCCTACAATGAGCAGTTCTTC.

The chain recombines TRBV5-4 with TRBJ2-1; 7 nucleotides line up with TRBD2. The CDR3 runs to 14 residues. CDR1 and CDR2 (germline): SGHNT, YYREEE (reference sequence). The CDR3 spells CALGAGLSYNEQFF. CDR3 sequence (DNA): TGTGCGTTAGGGGCGGGACTATCCTACAATGAGCAGTTCTTC.

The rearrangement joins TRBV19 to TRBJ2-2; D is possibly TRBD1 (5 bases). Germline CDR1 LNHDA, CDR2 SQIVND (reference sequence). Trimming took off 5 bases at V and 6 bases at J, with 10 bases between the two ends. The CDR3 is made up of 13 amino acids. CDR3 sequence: CASSGREAGELFF. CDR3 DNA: TGTGCCAGTAGTGGCAGGGAAGCCGGGGAGCTGTTTTTT.

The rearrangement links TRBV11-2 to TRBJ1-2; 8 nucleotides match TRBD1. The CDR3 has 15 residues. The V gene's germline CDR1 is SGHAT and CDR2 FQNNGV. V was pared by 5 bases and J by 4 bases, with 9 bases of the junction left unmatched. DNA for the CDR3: TGTGCCAGCAGCCCGGACAGGGAAGACTTCTATGGCTACACCTTC. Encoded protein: CASSPDREDFYGYTF.

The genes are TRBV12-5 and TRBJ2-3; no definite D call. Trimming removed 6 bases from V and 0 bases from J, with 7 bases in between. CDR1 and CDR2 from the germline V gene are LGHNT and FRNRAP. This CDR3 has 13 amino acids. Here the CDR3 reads CASGSESTDTQYF. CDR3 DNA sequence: TGTGCTAGTGGCTCGGAGAGCACAGATACGCAGTATTTT.

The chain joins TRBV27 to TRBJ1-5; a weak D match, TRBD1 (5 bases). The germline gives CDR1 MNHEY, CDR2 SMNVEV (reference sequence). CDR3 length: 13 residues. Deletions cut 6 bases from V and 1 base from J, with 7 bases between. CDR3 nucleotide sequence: TGTGCCAGCAGCCACAGGAGCAATCAGCCCCAGCATTTT. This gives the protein CASSHRSNQPQHF.

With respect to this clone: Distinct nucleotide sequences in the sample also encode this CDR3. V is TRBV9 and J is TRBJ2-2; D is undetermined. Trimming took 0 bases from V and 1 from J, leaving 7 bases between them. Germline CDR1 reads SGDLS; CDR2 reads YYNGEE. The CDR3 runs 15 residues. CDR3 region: CASSVARGNTGELFF. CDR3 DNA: TGTGCCAGCAGCGTAGCCCGAGGGAACACCGGGGAGCTGTTTTTT.

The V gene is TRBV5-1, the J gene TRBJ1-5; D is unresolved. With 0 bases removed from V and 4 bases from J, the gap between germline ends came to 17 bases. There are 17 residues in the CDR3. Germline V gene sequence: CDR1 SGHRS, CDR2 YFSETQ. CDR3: CASSLGPFREPNQPQHF. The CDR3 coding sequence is TGCGCCAGCAGCTTGGGGCCCTTCCGGGAACCGAATCAGCCCCAGCATTTT.

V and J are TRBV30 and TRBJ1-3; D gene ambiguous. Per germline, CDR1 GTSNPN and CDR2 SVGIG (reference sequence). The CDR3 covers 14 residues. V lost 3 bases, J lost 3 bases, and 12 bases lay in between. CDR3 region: CAWRPPRGGNTIYF. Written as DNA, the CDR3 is TGTGCCTGGAGGCCCCCTCGGGGTGGAAACACCATATATTTT. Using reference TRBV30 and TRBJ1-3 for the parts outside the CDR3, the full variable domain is SQTIHQWPATLVQPVGSPLSLECTVEGTSNPNLYWYRQAAGRGLQLLFYSVGIGQISSEVPQNLSASRPQDRQFILSSKKLLLSDSGFYLCAWRPPRGGNTIYFGEGSWLTVV.

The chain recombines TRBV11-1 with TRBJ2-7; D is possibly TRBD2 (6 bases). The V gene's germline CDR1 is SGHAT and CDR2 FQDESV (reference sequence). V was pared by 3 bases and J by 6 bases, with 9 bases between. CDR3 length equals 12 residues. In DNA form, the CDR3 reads TGTGCCAGCAGCTTCCAGGGAGGCGAGCAGTACTTC. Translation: CASSFQGGEQYF.

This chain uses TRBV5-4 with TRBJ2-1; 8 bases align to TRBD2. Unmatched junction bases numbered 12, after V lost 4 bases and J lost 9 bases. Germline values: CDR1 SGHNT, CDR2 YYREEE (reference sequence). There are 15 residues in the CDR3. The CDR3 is CASSLPGRAGIEQFF. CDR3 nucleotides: TGTGCCAGCAGCCTGCCCGGGAGGGCTGGGATTGAGCAGTTCTTC.

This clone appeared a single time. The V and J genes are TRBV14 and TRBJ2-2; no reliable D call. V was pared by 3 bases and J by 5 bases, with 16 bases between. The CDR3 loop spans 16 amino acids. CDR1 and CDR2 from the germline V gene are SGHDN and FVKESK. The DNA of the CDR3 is TGTGCCAGCAGCCAGTTGCCCCCGGCTGAAACCGGGGAGCTGTTTTTT. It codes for CASSQLPPAETGELFF.

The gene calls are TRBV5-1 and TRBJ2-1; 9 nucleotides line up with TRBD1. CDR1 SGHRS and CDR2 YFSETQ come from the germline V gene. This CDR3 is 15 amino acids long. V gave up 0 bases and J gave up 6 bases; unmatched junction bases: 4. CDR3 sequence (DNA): TGCGCCAGCAGCTTGGGAGGACAGGGGATCAATGAGCAGTTCTTC. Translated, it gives CASSLGGQGINEQFF. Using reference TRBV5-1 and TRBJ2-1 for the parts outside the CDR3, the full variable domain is KAGVTQTPRYLIKTRGQQVTLSCSPISGHRSVSWYQQTPGQGLQFLFEYFSETQRNKGNFPGRFSGRQFSNSRSEMNVSTLELGDSALYLCASSLGGQGINEQFFGPGTRLTVL.

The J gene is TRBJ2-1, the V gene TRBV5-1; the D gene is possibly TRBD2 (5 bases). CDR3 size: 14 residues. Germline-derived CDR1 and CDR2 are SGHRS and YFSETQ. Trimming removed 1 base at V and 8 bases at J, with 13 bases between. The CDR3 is CASSLFAAEDEQFF. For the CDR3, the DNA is TGCGCCAGCAGCTTGTTTGCAGCGGAAGATGAGCAGTTCTTC.

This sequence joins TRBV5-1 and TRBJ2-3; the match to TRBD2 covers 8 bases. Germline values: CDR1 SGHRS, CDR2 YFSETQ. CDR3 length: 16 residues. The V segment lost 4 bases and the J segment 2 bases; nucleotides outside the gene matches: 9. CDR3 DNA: TGCGCCAGCAGCGAACCCCTAGCGGGTTACACAGATACGCAGTATTTT. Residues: CASSEPLAGYTDTQYF.

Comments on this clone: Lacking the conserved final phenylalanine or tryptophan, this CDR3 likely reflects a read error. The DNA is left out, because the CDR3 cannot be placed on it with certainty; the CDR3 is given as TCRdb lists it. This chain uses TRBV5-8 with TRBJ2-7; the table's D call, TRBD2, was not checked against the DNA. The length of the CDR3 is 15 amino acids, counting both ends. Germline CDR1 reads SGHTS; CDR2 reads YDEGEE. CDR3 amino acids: CASSLAARTSGRRHL.

The CDR3 region is CASLGSGNTIYF. CDR3 coding DNA: TGTGCCAGTCTAGGCTCTGGAAACACCATATATTTT. J is TRBJ1-3 and V is TRBV28; D is unclear. Trimming stripped 9 bases from V and 0 bases from J, with 6 bases between. In germline, CDR1 is MDHEN, CDR2 SYDVKM. The CDR3 covers 12 residues.

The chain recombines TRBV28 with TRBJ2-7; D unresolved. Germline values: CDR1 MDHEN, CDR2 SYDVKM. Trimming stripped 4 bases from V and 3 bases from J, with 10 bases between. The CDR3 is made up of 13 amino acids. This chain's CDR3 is CASSSPINYEQYF. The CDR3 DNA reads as TGTGCCAGCAGTTCCCCCATCAACTACGAGCAGTACTTC. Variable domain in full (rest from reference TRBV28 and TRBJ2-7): DVKVTQSSRYLVKRTGEKVFLECVQDMDHENMFWYRQDPGLGLRLIYFSYDVKMKEKGDIPEGYSVSREKKERFSLILESASTNQTSMYLCASSSPINYEQYFGPGTRLTVT.

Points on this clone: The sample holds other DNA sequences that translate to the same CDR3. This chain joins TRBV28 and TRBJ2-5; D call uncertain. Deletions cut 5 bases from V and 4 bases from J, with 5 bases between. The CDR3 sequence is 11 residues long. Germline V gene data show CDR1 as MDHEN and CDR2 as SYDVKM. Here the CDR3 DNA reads TGTGCCAGCAGTCCCAGAGAGACCCAGTACTTC. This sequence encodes CASSPRETQYF.

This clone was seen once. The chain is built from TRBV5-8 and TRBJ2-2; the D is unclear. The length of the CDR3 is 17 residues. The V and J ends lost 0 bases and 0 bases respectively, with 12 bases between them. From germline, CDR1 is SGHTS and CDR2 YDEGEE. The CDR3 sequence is CASSLVLRVTNTGELFF. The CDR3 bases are TGTGCCAGCAGCTTGGTCCTCAGAGTAACGAACACCGGGGAGCTGTTTTTT.

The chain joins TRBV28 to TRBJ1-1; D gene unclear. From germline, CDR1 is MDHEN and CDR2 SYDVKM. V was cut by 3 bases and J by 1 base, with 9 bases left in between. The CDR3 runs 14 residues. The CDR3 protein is CASSFYRRNTEAFF. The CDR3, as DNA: TGTGCCAGCAGTTTTTACCGACGGAACACTGAAGCTTTCTTT. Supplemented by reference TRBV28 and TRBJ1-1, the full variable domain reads DVKVTQSSRYLVKRTGEKVFLECVQDMDHENMFWYRQDPGLGLRLIYFSYDVKMKEKGDIPEGYSVSREKKERFSLILESASTNQTSMYLCASSFYRRNTEAFFGQGTRLTVV.

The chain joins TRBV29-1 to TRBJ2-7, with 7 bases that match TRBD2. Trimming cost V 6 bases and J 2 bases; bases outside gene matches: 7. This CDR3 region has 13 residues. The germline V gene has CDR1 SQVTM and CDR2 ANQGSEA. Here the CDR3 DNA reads TGCAGCGTAAGACTAGCATTCCCCTACGAGCAGTACTTC. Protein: CSVRLAFPYEQYF.

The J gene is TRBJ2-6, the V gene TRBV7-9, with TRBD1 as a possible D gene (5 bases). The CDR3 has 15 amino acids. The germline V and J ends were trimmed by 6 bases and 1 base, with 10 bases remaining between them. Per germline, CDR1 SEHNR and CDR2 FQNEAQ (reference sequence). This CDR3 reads CASRLQESGANVLTF. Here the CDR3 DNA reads TGTGCCAGCAGACTACAGGAGTCTGGGGCCAACGTCCTGACTTTC. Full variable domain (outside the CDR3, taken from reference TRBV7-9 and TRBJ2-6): DTGVSQNPRHKITKRGQNVTFRCDPISEHNRLYWYRQTLGQGPEFLTYFQNEAQLEKSRLLSDRFSAERPKGSFSTLEIQRTEQGDSAMYLCASRLQESGANVLTFGAGSRLTVL.

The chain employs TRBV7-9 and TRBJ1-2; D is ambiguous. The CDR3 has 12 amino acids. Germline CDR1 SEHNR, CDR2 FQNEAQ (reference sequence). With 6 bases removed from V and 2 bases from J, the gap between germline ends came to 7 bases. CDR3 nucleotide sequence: TGTGCCAGCAGTCCGGAGAACTATGGCTACACCTTC. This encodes CASSPENYGYTF.

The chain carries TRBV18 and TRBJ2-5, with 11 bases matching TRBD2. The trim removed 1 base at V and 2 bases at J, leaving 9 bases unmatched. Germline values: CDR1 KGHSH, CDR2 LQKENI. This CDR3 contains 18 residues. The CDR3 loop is CASSPLAGGPSKQETQYF. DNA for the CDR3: TGTGCCAGCTCACCACTAGCGGGAGGGCCAAGTAAACAAGAGACCCAGTACTTC. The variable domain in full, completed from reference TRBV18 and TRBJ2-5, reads NAGVMQNPRHLVRRRGQEARLRCSPMKGHSHVYWYRQLPEEGLKFMVYLQKENIIDESGMPKERFSAEFPKEGPSILRIQQVVRGDSAAYFCASSPLAGGPSKQETQYFGPGTRLLVL.

CDR3 bases: TGCGCCAGCAGTGATAATAGCGGGAGGGCTCCAAACACCGGGGAGCTGTTTTTT. Translation: CASSDNSGRAPNTGELFF. The rearrangement uses TRBV10-1 and TRBJ2-2, with 11 bases lining up with TRBD2. CDR1 and CDR2 (germline): WNHNN, SYGVQD (reference sequence). The CDR3 has 18 residues. V lost 3 bases to trimming and J lost 2 bases; unmatched junction nucleotides: 8.

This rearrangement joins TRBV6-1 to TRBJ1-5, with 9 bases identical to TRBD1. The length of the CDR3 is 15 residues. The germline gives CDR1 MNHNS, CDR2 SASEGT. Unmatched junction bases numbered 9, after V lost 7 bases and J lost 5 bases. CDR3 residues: CASIAGTGQDQPQHF. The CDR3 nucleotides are TGTGCCAGCATCGCCGGGACAGGGCAGGATCAGCCCCAGCATTTT.

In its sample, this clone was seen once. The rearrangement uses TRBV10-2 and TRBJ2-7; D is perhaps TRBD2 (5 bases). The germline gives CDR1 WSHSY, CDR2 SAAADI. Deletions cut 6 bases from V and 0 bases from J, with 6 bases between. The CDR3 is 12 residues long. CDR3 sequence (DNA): TGCGCCAGCAGCGAGGGCTCCTACGAGCAGTACTTC. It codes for CASSEGSYEQYF.

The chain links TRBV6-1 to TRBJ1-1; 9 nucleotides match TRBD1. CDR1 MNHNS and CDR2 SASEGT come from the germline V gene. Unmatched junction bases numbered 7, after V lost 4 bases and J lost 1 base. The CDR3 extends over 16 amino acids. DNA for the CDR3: TGTGCCAGCAGTGTACAGGGGGCGGTACGGAACACTGAAGCTTTCTTT. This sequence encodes CASSVQGAVRNTEAFF.